A single sample gave rise to the 24 T cell receptor beta chains below, sequenced in a study of T cells in Graves' hyperthyroidism and ophthalmopathy. It was RNA transcripts that yielded the amplified TCR beta CDR3 regions. First-round RT-PCR with HTBI primers amplified the TCR CDR3 region. TCRdb used MiXCR to reprocess the multiplex PCR reads, holding one entry per CDR3 protein. The table shows roughly 500,000 distinct CDR3 sequences, with 20% to 25% occurring only once. The sample taken for sequencing was blood. All receptors derive from a woman aged 70-85 years with Graves' ophthalmopathy.

The chain carries TRBV2 and TRBJ2-1; TRBD2 aligns across 9 bases. The CDR3 length is 17 residues. CDR1 is SNHLY, CDR2 FYNNEI, per germline. The V segment lost 6 bases and the J segment 4 bases; nucleotides outside the gene matches: 13. The CDR3 protein is CASSLALTSGSYNEQFF. CDR3 nucleotides: TGTGCCAGCAGCTTAGCCCTGACTAGCGGAAGTTACAATGAGCAGTTCTTC.

At least ten counts were recorded for this clonotype. The chain joins TRBV28 to TRBJ1-1, with a possible D match to TRBD1 (5 bases). V was clipped by 3 bases and J by 3 bases, with 11 bases between them. CDR3 length equals 14 residues. Per germline, CDR1 MDHEN and CDR2 SYDVKM. The CDR3 loop is CASSFNDRDTEAFF. Written as DNA, the CDR3 is TGTGCCAGCAGTTTCAACGACAGAGACACTGAAGCTTTCTTT.

In nucleotides, the CDR3 is TGTGCCAGCAGCCCTAGATCCGCTCAGGTCGGTGAGCAGTTCTTC. This translates into CASSPRSAQVGEQFF. This chain joins TRBV11-3 and TRBJ2-1; D is uncertain. The germline V gene encodes CDR1 SGHNT and CDR2 YENEEA. V gave up 5 bases and J gave up 9 bases, with 20 bases separating them. The length of the CDR3 is 15 residues.

Comment on this clonotype: It may be a read error: a sequence one base away is much more abundant. The chain's CDR3 is CASSGPGLEHCEQYF. The CDR3 nucleotides read TGTGCCAGCAGCGGCCCGGGACTAGAGCACTGCGAGCAGTACTTC. The rearrangement joins TRBV11-2 to TRBJ2-7; 8 bases match TRBD2. The CDR3 runs to 15 residues. Germline V gene sequence: CDR1 SGHAT, CDR2 FQNNGV. V shed 5 bases, J shed 6 bases, and the junction held 12 bases outside the gene matches.

The J gene is TRBJ1-2, the V gene TRBV29-1; D is perhaps TRBD1 (5 bases). Trimming cost V 7 bases and J 8 bases, with 11 bases left between them. Germline CDR1 is SQVTM and CDR2 is ANQGSEA. The CDR3 is made up of 10 amino acids. The CDR3 spells CSATGGGYTF. CDR3 DNA sequence: TGCAGCGCCACAGGTGGCGGCTACACCTTC.

J is TRBJ2-2 and V is TRBV18; D possibly uses TRBD1 or TRBD2 (5 bases each). V was trimmed by 0 bases and J by 4 bases, leaving 9 bases between them. Germline values: CDR1 KGHSH, CDR2 LQKENI. There are 15 residues in the CDR3. In nucleotides, the CDR3 is TGTGCCAGCTCACCACCGGGACCACTCACCGGGGAGCTGTTTTTT. It codes for CASSPPGPLTGELFF.

This clonotype occurred many times. The chain employs TRBV28 and TRBJ1-4; D unclear. Between the trimmed V and J ends, which lost 8 bases and 0 bases, there was a span of 7 bases. The CDR3 has 13 residues. Per germline, CDR1 MDHEN and CDR2 SYDVKM. CDR3 loop: CASFAATNEKLFF. The CDR3 DNA sequence: TGTGCCAGCTTTGCTGCAACTAATGAAAAACTGTTTTTT.

This chain connects TRBV14 to TRBJ1-6; D unresolved. Deletions cut 4 bases from V and 6 bases from J, with 16 bases between. The CDR3 is 16 residues long. In germline, CDR1 is SGHDN, CDR2 FVKESK. The CDR3 coding sequence is TGTGCCAGCAGCCGCCTCCCCCGCGGCGGTAATTCACCCCTCCACTTT. Protein product: CASSRLPRGGNSPLHF.

In this sample, this clonotype turned up a few times. The V call is TRBV5-1, the J call TRBJ2-1, with D possibly TRBD1 on 6 matching bases. This CDR3 spans 11 amino acids. V shed 2 bases and J shed 12 bases, with 9 bases lying between them. The germline gives CDR1 SGHRS, CDR2 YFSETQ. For the CDR3, the DNA is TGCGCCAGCAGCTTCGGGACATCGCAGTTCTTC. Its translation: CASSFGTSQFF.

Ten or more counts support this clonotype. V and J are TRBV11-2 and TRBJ1-1, with a tentative D call TRBD1 (5 bases). The CDR3 spans 15 residues. From germline, CDR1 is SGHAT and CDR2 FQNNGV. The ends were cut back, 5 bases at V and 5 bases at J, with 18 bases in the middle. CDR3 DNA sequence: TGTGCCAGCAGCCGCCTGGGGCCAGGATCGACTGAAGCTTTCTTT. Its protein is CASSRLGPGSTEAFF.

The rearrangement links TRBV12-3 or TRBV12-4 to TRBJ2-7, with D possibly being TRBD1 or TRBD2 (5 bases each). The CDR3 extends over 13 amino acids. V was shortened by 1 base and J by 6 bases, with 10 bases between the two germline ends. The CDR3 reads CASSLEGRTEQYF. In DNA, the CDR3 is TGTGCCAGCAGTTTAGAGGGACGAACCGAGCAGTACTTC.

The chain combines TRBV6-1 with TRBJ1-1, with TRBD1 as a possible D gene (5 bases). The V end lost 6 bases, the J end lost 1 base, and 18 bases lay between the germline ends. The length of the CDR3 is 16 residues. Germline V gives CDR1 MNHNS, CDR2 SASEGT. The DNA for the CDR3 is TGTGCCAGCAGACCTAACTACGGGGCGGAGAACACTGAAGCTTTCTTT. Encoded protein: CASRPNYGAENTEAFF.

This clonotype was observed at least ten times. The chain is built from TRBV10-3 and TRBJ2-2; D possibly corresponds to TRBD1 (6 bases). Trimming removed 5 bases from V and 1 base from J, with 8 bases in between. The CDR3 sequence is 14 residues long. Germline CDR1 and CDR2: ENHRY and SYGVKD. The CDR3 DNA sequence: TGTGCCATCAGTCCGGGACAGAACACCGGGGAGCTGTTTTTT. Residues: CAISPGQNTGELFF.

The chain recombines TRBV15 with TRBJ1-3, with no clear D. V gave up 2 bases and J gave up 4 bases, with 6 bases separating them. CDR3 length: 13 amino acids. Germline loops: CDR1 LNHNV, CDR2 YYDKDF (reference sequence). CDR3 nucleotide sequence: TGTGCCACCAGCAGACACCTGGGAAACACCATATATTTT. It yields the protein CATSRHLGNTIYF.

This clonotype was seen a single time. V usage is TRBV6-2 or TRBV6-3 and J usage is TRBJ2-5, with 7 bases aligning to TRBD2. Germline V gene sequence: CDR1 MNHEY, CDR2 SVGEGT. This CDR3 contains 15 residues. Germline trimming cut 6 bases from V and 6 bases from J; bases unmatched to any gene: 13. CDR3 coding DNA: TGTGCCAGCAGAACACATGGGGACTATCAAAAGACCCAGTACTTC. Translated, it gives CASRTHGDYQKTQYF.

The DNA for the CDR3 is TGTGCCACCAGCAGAGATCGGGCTAACTATGGCTACACCTTC. This translates into CATSRDRANYGYTF. V and J are TRBV15 and TRBJ1-2; D is unclear. Trimming removed 0 bases at V and 0 bases at J, with 5 bases between. The CDR3 extends over 14 amino acids. The V gene's germline CDR1 is LNHNV and CDR2 YYDKDF (reference sequence).

This clonotype was seen a single time. The chain combines TRBV10-2 with TRBJ2-7; the match to TRBD2 covers 10 bases. CDR1 and CDR2 (germline): WSHSY, SAAADI. After removal of 5 bases from V and 0 bases from J, the junction contained 7 bases not matched to a gene. The CDR3 sequence is 16 residues long. Here the CDR3 reads CASSWASGGSSYEQYF. CDR3 sequence (DNA): TGCGCCAGCAGTTGGGCTAGCGGGGGTAGCTCCTACGAGCAGTACTTC.

CDR3 coding DNA: TGTGCCAGCAGCCCCAGGACGGAGAATGAAAAACTGTTTTTT. Its protein product is CASSPRTENEKLFF. The V call is TRBV13, the J call TRBJ1-4; D gene ambiguous. The V gene lost 5 bases and the J gene lost 5 bases, with 12 bases spanning the gap. CDR1 and CDR2 from the germline V gene are PRHDT and FYEKMQ (reference sequence). CDR3 length equals 14 residues.

This clonotype was counted a few times. The chain carries TRBV5-6 and TRBJ2-7; a possible D gene is TRBD1 (5 bases). V was clipped by 5 bases and J by 2 bases, with 17 bases between them. The CDR3 runs to 15 residues. Germline values: CDR1 SGHDT, CDR2 YYEEEE. CDR3: CASSSPPTATYEQYF. The CDR3 nucleotides read TGTGCCAGCAGTTCTCCCCCGACAGCGACCTACGAGCAGTACTTC.

Note on this clonotype: Possible read error: a much larger clone is one base away. The chain couples TRBV6-1 to TRBJ1-1; no reliable D call. Germline assignment: CDR1 MNHNS and CDR2 SASEGT. V was pared by 6 bases and J by 6 bases, with 17 bases between. The length of the CDR3 is 14 residues. The CDR3 DNA is TGTGCCAGCAGAACGGCCGGACGTGTGTCTGAAGCTTTCTTT. Translating it yields CASRTAGRVSEAFF.

V and J are TRBV24-1 and TRBJ2-1; 7 bases are shared with TRBD2. J lost 8 bases, V lost 1 base, and 7 bases had no gene match. The CDR3 has 15 residues. Germline V CDR1 and CDR2: KGHDR, SFDVKD. CDR3 region: CATSDFMGGVDEQFF. In nucleotides, the CDR3 is TGTGCCACCAGTGATTTTATGGGAGGGGTCGATGAGCAGTTCTTC.

This clonotype was seen many times. The chain employs TRBV2 and TRBJ2-5; D may be TRBD1 or TRBD2 (6 bases each). CDR3 size: 15 residues. V lost 8 bases, J lost 5 bases, and 21 bases lay in between. Germline V CDR1 and CDR2: SNHLY, FYNNEI. CDR3 nucleotide sequence: TGTGCCAGCTACCTAGCGCGAACAGGGACCGAGACCCAGTACTTC. This codes for CASYLARTGTETQYF.

The chain recombines TRBV12-3 or TRBV12-4 with TRBJ1-5; D possibly corresponds to TRBD1 (5 bases). The CDR3 has 13 amino acids. Deletions cut 8 bases from V and 2 bases from J, with 10 bases between. In DNA, the CDR3 is TGTGCCAGCGGTGACAGTGGCAATCAGCCCCAGCATTTT. This encodes CASGDSGNQPQHF.

This clonotype was counted between two and nine times. The V and J genes are TRBV12-3 or TRBV12-4 and TRBJ1-4; D possibly corresponds to TRBD1 (5 bases). The CDR3 spans 16 residues. V lost 4 bases, J lost 2 bases, and 14 bases lay in between. DNA for the CDR3: TGTGCCAGCAGTTCGGTTCGACAGACCACTAATGAAAAACTGTTTTTT. It yields the protein CASSSVRQTTNEKLFF.